The following is a T cell receptor (beta chain) sequence with its context. This clonotype was recorded a few times. Its antigen is currently not known. Qualities for individual bases were not recorded, and no much larger clone is one base off. The method was PCR. Sequencing used an Illumina HiSeq 2500. To normalize quantification of the TCRbeta repertoire, the TCR libraries were built with molecular barcoding that relied on unique molecular identifiers. TCRdb cleaned the public reads at Q25 with fastp, built clones with MiXCR and kept in-frame beta chains. Rows merge per CDR3 protein into single entries with the most common DNA and genes. Present in this sample are about a million distinct CDR3 sequences, roughly 29% of which were seen just once. In total, the top ten clones hold over 25% of the sample. Per the publication, the treatment or condition label means: allogeneic hematopoietic cell transplantation with graft depleted of TCRalphabeta T cells and CD19 B cells. The children who served as transplant recipients had been given grafts of TCRalphabeta/CD19-depleted allogeneic hematopoietic cells.

Spanning cysteine to phenylalanine, the CDR3 consists of 13 amino acids. Only the CDR3 DNA is retained, 39 bases long and in frame from the first base. V is cut by 8 bases and J by 7 bases, and the space between the germline ends is 14 bases. These data come from a study of T-cell reconstitution after alpha-beta-depleted transplantation in children (dated by TCRdb to 2015 to 2016). Regarding the research as a whole: Using TCR repertoire profiling, the study quantitatively followed how T-cell immune reconstitution unfolded in children after TCRalphabeta/CD19-depleted allogeneic hematopoietic cell transplantation.

The study at large found these results: Apparently early alphabetaT-cell count recovery about two months after transplant reportedly relied on only several hundred rapidly expanded clones derived from non-depleted graft cells. Hyperexpanded clone frequencies declined over subsequent months; after one year, T-cell counts and TCRbeta diversity were mostly attributed to newly produced T cells. In some patients, the high TCRbeta diversity seen at day 60 was put down to recipient T cells and intrathymic progenitors that had survived conditioning.

The sequencing used PBMCs, mostly from graft donor cells, collected 360 days after TCRalphabeta/CD19-depleted stem cell transplant. This sequence was found in a boy under two years old who had a stem cell transplant for SCID, so the T cells may come from the graft donor. This sequence uses TRBV12-3 or TRBV12-4 and TRBJ1-4, with no reliable assignment of the D segment. The nucleotide sequence is given as TGTGCCAGCTGTTCGAGGGCGGGTGAAAAACTGTTTTTT. This translates into CASCSRAGEKLFF.